This T cell receptor (beta chain) was observed in a study of T cell changes during pregnancy in multiple sclerosis. Germline loops: CDR1 SGHVS, CDR2 FNYEAQ. V shed 0 bases and J shed 1 base, with 18 bases lying between them. The CDR3 totals 18 residues. Generated by immunoSEQ multiplex PCR, the TCRdb table keeps only in-frame clones and is missing some. Of about 59,000 clones listed, over 90% are singletons. The material sequenced was CD8+ T cells from peripheral blood mononuclear cells, taken in the third trimester of pregnancy. The origin of this receptor is a female donor with multiple sclerosis, enrolled in a pregnancy study. The rearrangement links TRBV7-6 to TRBJ1-1; the D gene is possibly TRBD1 (6 bases). The CDR3 DNA reads as TGTGCCAGCAGCTTAGCGCTGGAGAACAGGGCCTCGAACACTGAAGCTTTCTTT. It is translated as CASSLALENRASNTEAFF.